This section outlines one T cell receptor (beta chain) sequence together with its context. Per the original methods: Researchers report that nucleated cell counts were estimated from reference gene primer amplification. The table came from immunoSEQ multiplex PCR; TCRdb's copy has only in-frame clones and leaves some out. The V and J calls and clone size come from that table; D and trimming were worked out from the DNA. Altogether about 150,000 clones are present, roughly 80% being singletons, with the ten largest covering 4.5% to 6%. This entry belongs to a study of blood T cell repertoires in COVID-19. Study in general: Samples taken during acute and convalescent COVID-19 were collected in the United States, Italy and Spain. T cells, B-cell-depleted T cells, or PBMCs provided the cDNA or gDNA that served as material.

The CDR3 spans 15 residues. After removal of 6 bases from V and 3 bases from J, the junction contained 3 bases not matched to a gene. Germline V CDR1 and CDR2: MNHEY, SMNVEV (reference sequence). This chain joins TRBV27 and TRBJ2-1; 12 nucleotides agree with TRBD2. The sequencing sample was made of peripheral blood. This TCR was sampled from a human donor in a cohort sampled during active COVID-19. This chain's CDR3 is CASRVLAGGYNEQFF. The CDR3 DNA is TGTGCCAGCAGAGTACTAGCGGGGGGCTACAATGAGCAGTTCTTC.